The clone carrying this T cell receptor beta chain came up many times. Its antigen is not known. Newly diagnosed hyperthyroidism, duration under 2 months, in patients aged 18 to 65. The data belong to a study of T cells in Graves' hyperthyroidism and ophthalmopathy. Overall study findings and caveats: The model identified upcoming ophthalmopathy a median around 7.1 months ahead of onset.

Germline trimming cut 4 bases from V and 6 bases from J; bases unmatched to any gene: 11. The CDR3 totals 17 residues. The germline V gene encodes CDR1 SNHLY and CDR2 FYNNEI. RNA transcripts served as the template for amplifying TCR beta CDR3 regions. During a first-round RT-PCR of the TCR CDR3, the HTBI primer set was used. TCRdb redid the calling of the multiplex PCR reads with MiXCR, one entry per CDR3 protein. The data show roughly 630,000 distinct CDR3 sequences, more than 15% seen once. The V gene is TRBV2, the J gene TRBJ2-2; TRBD2 aligns across 10 bases. This TCR derives from a woman in her thirties with Graves' hyperthyroidism. The specimen was blood. In nucleotides, the CDR3 is TGTGCCAGCAGTGGACCGGGACTAGCGTTTATGGCCGGGGAGCTGTTTTTT. It encodes CASSGPGLAFMAGELFF.